Listed below are T cell receptor beta chains from one sample, sequenced in a study of regulatory T cells in long-lasting Graves disease. TCRdb re-called the multiplex PCR reads with MiXCR, one entry per CDR3 protein. Seen here are a few hundred thousand distinct CDR3 sequences, about a sixth observed once, and the top ten hold roughly 29%. These data were likewise used in another study, on T cells in Graves' hyperthyroidism and ophthalmopathy.

The specimen comprised peripheral blood mononuclear cells (PBMCs), sampled at new diagnosis, from a patient treated with antithyroid drugs. Every receptor here comes from a man in his forties with Graves disease. Each CDR3 is given with its conserved first and last residue. Each record gives: clone size, V gene, J gene, D gene, CDR3 protein, CDR3 DNA. The D gene is left open where the match is weak. Size is stated for part of the rows, as once, few or many counts, or as a class when the clone is expanded.

clone size: many; V gene: TRBV24-1; J gene: TRBJ2-7; D gene: TRBD2; CDR3 protein: CATSAPSGGRYEQYF; CDR3 DNA: TGTGCCACCAGCGCGCCTAGCGGGGGAAGGTACGAGCAGTACTTC
clone size: -; V gene: TRBV3-1; J gene: TRBJ2-7; D gene: TRBD2; CDR3 protein: CASSQVAGSYEQYF; CDR3 DNA: TGTGCCAGCAGCCAAGTAGCGGGTTCCTACGAGCAGTACTTC
clone size: many; V gene: TRBV2; J gene: TRBJ2-3; D gene: -; CDR3 protein: CASTGGGRNTQYF; CDR3 DNA: TGTGCCAGCACGGGTGGGGGTAGGAATACGCAGTATTTT
clone size: many; V gene: TRBV5-1; J gene: TRBJ2-7; D gene: -; CDR3 protein: CASSLERYYEQYF; CDR3 DNA: TGCGCCAGCAGCTTGGAGCGGTACTACGAGCAGTACTTC
clone size: many; V gene: TRBV6-5; J gene: TRBJ1-2; D gene: -; CDR3 protein: CASSYGARGLYGYTF; CDR3 DNA: TGTGCCAGCAGTTACGGTGCCCGGGGACTTTATGGCTACACCTTC
clone size: many; V gene: TRBV30; J gene: TRBJ2-2; D gene: -; CDR3 protein: CAWSVRVNTGELFF; CDR3 DNA: TGTGCCTGGAGTGTTAGGGTGAACACCGGGGAGCTGTTTTTT
clone size: -; V gene: TRBV3-1; J gene: TRBJ1-5; D gene: -; CDR3 protein: CASSQQGPNTNQPQHF; CDR3 DNA: TGTGCCAGCAGCCAACAGGGCCCGAATACCAATCAGCCCCAGCATTTT
clone size: many; V gene: TRBV7-3; J gene: TRBJ2-5; D gene: -; CDR3 protein: CASSPPGVQTQYF; CDR3 DNA: TGTGCCAGCAGCCCCCCCGGGGTGCAGACCCAGTACTTC
clone size: few; V gene: TRBV9; J gene: TRBJ2-3; D gene: -; CDR3 protein: CASSPMGARKSTDTQYF; CDR3 DNA: TGTGCCAGCAGCCCAATGGGGGCTCGAAAGTCCACAGATACGCAGTATTTT
clone size: many; V gene: TRBV7-2; J gene: TRBJ2-7; D gene: -; CDR3 protein: CASSLAPSGHSYEQYF; CDR3 DNA: TGTGCCAGCAGCTTAGCGCCCTCAGGGCACTCCTACGAGCAGTACTTC
clone size: many; V gene: TRBV7-9; J gene: TRBJ2-7; D gene: TRBD1; CDR3 protein: CASSLDGDRGRWQYF; CDR3 DNA: TGTGCCAGCAGCTTAGACGGGGACAGGGGGCGTTGGCAGTACTTC
clone size: many; V gene: TRBV5-1; J gene: TRBJ1-6; D gene: -; CDR3 protein: CASSLASMSSYNSPLHF; CDR3 DNA: TGCGCCAGCAGCTTAGCTTCGATGAGCTCCTATAATTCACCCCTCCACTTT
clone size: many; V gene: TRBV28; J gene: TRBJ1-3; D gene: -; CDR3 protein: CASSFTSGNTIYF; CDR3 DNA: TGTGCCAGCAGTTTTACAAGTGGAAACACCATATATTTT
clone size: many; V gene: TRBV6-1; J gene: TRBJ2-4; D gene: TRBD1; CDR3 protein: CASSAQGVAKNIQYF; CDR3 DNA: TGTGCCAGCAGTGCCCAGGGGGTAGCCAAAAACATTCAGTACTTC
clone size: -; V gene: TRBV7-9; J gene: TRBJ1-4; D gene: -; CDR3 protein: CASSFQGEANEKLFF; CDR3 DNA: TGTGCCAGCAGCTTCCAGGGTGAGGCGAATGAAAAACTGTTTTTT